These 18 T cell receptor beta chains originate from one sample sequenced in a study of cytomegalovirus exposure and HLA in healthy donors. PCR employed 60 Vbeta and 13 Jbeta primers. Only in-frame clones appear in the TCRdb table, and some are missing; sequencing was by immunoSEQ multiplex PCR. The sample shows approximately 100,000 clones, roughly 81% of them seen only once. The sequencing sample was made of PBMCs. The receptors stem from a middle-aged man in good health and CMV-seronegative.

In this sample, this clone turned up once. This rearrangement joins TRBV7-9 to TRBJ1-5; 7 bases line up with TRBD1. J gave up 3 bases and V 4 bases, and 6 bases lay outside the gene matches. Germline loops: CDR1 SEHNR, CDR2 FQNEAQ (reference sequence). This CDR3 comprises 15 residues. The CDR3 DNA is TGTGCCAGCAGCTCCCCGGGACAGCCCAATCAGCCCCAGCATTTT. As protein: CASSSPGQPNQPQHF. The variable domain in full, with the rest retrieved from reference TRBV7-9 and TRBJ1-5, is DTGVSQNPRHKITKRGQNVTFRCDPISEHNRLYWYRQTLGQGPEFLTYFQNEAQLEKSRLLSDRFSAERPKGSFSTLEIQRTEQGDSAMYLCASSSPGQPNQPQHFGDGTRLSIL.

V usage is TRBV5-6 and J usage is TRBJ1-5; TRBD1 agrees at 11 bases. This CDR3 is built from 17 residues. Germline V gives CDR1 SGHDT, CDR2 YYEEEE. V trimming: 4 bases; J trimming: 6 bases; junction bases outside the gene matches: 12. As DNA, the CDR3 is TGTGCCAGCAGCGCCAGGACAGGGGGCGGATTCCGTCAGCCCCAGCATTTT. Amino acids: CASSARTGGGFRQPQHF. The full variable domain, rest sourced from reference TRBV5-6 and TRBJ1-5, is DAGVTQSPTHLIKTRGQQVTLRCSPKSGHDTVSWYQQALGQGPQFIFQYYEEEERQRGNFPDRFSGHQFPNYSSELNVNALLLGDSALYLCASSARTGGGFRQPQHFGDGTRLSIL.

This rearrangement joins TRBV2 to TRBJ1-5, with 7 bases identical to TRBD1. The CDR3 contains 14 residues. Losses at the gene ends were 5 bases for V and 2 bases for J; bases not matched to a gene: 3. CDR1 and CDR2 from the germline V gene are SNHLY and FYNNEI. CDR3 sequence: CASSNDRGNQPQHF. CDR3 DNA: TGTGCCAGCAGTAACGACAGGGGCAATCAGCCCCAGCATTTT. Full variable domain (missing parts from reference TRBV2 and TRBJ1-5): EPEVTQTPSHQVTQMGQEVILRCVPISNHLYFYWYRQILGQKVEFLVSFYNNEISEKSEIFDDQFSVERPDGSNFTLKIRSTKLEDSAMYFCASSNDRGNQPQHFGDGTRLSIL.

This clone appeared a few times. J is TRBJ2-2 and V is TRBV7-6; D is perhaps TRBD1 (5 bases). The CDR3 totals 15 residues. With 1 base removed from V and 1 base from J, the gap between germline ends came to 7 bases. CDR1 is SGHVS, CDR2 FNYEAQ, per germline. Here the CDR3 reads CASSLGQLNTGELFF. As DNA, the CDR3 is TGTGCCAGCAGCTTAGGACAGCTGAACACCGGGGAGCTGTTTTTT.

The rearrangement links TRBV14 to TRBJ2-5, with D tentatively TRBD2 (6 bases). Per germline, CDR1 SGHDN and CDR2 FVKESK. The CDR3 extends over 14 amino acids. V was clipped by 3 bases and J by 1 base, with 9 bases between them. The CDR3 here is CASSHLSGQETQYF. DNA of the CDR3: TGTGCCAGCAGCCACCTTAGCGGCCAAGAGACCCAGTACTTC.

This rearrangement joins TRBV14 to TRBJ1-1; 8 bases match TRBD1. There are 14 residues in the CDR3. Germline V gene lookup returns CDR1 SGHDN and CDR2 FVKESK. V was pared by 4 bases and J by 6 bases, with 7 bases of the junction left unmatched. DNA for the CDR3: TGTGCCAGCAGCCCCAGGGGGCGTTACGCTGAAGCTTTCTTT. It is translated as CASSPRGRYAEAFF.

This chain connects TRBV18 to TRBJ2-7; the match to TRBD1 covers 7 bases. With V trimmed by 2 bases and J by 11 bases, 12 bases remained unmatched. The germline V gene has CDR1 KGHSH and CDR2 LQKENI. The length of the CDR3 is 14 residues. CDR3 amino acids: CASSPRQGVSSEYF. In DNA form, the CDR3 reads TGTGCCAGCTCACCAAGGCAGGGGGTCAGCTCAGAGTACTTC. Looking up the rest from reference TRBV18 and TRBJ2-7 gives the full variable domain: NAGVMQNPRHLVRRRGQEARLRCSPMKGHSHVYWYRQLPEEGLKFMVYLQKENIIDESGMPKERFSAEFPKEGPSILRIQQVVRGDSAAYFCASSPRQGVSSEYFGPGTRLTVT.

In nucleotides, the CDR3 is TGTGCCAGCAGTTCCACAGGGACTGAAGCTTTCTTT. It specifies CASSSTGTEAFF. The chain uses TRBV28 and TRBJ1-1, with a tentative D call TRBD1 (6 bases). The V end was cut by 4 bases, the J end by 5 bases, with 8 bases between. This CDR3 comprises 12 residues. CDR1 MDHEN and CDR2 SYDVKM come from the germline V gene.

CDR3 nucleotides: TGTGCCAGCAGCCGGGACAGGGCCAAAAATTCACCCCTCCACTTT. It codes for CASSRDRAKNSPLHF. V gene TRBV7-3 combines with J gene TRBJ1-6; 9 nucleotides line up with TRBD1. V gave up 5 bases and J gave up 7 bases; unmatched junction bases: 6. Germline-derived CDR1 and CDR2 are SGHTA and FQGTGA. CDR3 length: 15 residues.

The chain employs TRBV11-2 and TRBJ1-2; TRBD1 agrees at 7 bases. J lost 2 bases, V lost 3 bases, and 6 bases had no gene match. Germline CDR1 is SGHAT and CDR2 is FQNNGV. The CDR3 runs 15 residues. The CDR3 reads CASSLRQGGNYGYTF. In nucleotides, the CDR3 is TGTGCCAGCAGCTTGAGACAGGGAGGCAACTATGGCTACACCTTC. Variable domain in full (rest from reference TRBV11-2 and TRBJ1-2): EAGVAQSPRYKIIEKRQSVAFWCNPISGHATLYWYQQILGQGPKLLIQFQNNGVVDDSQLPKDRFSAERLKGVDSTLKIQPAKLEDSAVYLCASSLRQGGNYGYTFGSGTRLTVV.

The CDR3 spells CASSLGRQPQHF. As DNA, the CDR3 is TGTGCCAGCAGCTTAGGTCGGCAGCCCCAGCATTTT. This chain joins TRBV7-2 and TRBJ1-5; D is unresolved. Germline lookup yields CDR1 SGHTA and CDR2 FQGNSA. The CDR3 consists of 12 residues. Deletions cut 1 base from V and 7 bases from J, with 5 bases between.

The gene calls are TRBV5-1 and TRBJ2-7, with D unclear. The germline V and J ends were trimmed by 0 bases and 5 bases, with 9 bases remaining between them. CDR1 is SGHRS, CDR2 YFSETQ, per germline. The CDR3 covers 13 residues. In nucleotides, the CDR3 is TGCGCCAGCAGCTTGGCCGGTCCAAACGAGCAGTACTTC. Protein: CASSLAGPNEQYF.

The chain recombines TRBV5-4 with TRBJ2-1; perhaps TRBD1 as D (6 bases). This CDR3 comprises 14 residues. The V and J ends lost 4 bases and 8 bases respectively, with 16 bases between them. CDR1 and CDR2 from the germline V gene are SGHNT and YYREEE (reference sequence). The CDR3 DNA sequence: TGTGCCAGCAGCGCCGGGACAAAGCCTGATGAGCAGTTCTTC. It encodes CASSAGTKPDEQFF.

In DNA form, the CDR3 reads TGTGCCAGAATACATCTAGCGGGGTCCTACAATGAGCAGTTCTTC. Translated, it gives CARIHLAGSYNEQFF. The chain links TRBV6-4 to TRBJ2-1; TRBD2 aligns across 9 bases. The V and J ends lost 9 bases and 1 base, in that order; junction bases with no gene match: 7. CDR1 is MRHNA and CDR2 is SNTAGT in the germline V gene. The CDR3 covers 15 residues.

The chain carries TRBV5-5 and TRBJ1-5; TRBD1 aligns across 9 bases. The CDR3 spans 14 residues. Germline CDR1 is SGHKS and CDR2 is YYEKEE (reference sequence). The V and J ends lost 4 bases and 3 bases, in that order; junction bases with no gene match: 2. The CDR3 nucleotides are TGTGCCAGCAGCAGGGACAGGGTCAATCAGCCCCAGCATTTT. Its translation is CASSRDRVNQPQHF.

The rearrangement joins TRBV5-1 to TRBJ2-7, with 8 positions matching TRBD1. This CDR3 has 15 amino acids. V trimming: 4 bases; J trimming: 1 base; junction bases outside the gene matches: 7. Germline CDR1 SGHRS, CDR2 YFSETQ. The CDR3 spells CASSLGQGLSYEQYF. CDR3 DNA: TGCGCCAGCAGCCTAGGACAGGGCCTTTCCTACGAGCAGTACTTC. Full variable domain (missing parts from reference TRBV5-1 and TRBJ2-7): KAGVTQTPRYLIKTRGQQVTLSCSPISGHRSVSWYQQTPGQGLQFLFEYFSETQRNKGNFPGRFSGRQFSNSRSEMNVSTLELGDSALYLCASSLGQGLSYEQYFGPGTRLTVT.

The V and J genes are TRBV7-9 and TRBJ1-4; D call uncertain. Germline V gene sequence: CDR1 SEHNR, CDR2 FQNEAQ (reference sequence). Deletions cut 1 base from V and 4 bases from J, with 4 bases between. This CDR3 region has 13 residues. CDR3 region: CASSLVNNEKLFF. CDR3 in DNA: TGTGCCAGCAGCTTAGTTAATAATGAAAAACTGTTTTTT. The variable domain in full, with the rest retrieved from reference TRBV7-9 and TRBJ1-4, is DTGVSQNPRHKITKRGQNVTFRCDPISEHNRLYWYRQTLGQGPEFLTYFQNEAQLEKSRLLSDRFSAERPKGSFSTLEIQRTEQGDSAMYLCASSLVNNEKLFFGSGTQLSVL.

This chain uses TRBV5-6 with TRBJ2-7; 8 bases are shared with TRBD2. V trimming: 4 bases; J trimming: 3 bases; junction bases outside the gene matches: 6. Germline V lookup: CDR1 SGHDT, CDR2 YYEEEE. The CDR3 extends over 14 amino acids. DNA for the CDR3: TGTGCCAGCAGCCCGGGGGGGGGCGGCTACGAGCAGTACTTC. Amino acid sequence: CASSPGGGGYEQYF. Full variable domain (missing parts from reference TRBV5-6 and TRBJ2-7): DAGVTQSPTHLIKTRGQQVTLRCSPKSGHDTVSWYQQALGQGPQFIFQYYEEEERQRGNFPDRFSGHQFPNYSSELNVNALLLGDSALYLCASSPGGGGYEQYFGPGTRLTVT.